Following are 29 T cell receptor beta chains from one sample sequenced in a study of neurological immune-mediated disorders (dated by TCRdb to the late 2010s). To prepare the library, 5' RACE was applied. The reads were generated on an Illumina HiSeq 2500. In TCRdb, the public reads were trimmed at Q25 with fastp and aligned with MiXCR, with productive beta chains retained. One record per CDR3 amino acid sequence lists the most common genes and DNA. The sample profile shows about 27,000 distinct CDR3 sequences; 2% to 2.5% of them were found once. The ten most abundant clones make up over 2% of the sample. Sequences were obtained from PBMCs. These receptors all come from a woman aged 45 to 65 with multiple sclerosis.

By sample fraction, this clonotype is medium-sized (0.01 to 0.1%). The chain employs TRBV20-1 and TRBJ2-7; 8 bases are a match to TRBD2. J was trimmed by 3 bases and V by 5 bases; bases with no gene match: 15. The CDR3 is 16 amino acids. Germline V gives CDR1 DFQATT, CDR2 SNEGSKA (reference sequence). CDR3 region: CSAEGFTGTSLYEQYF. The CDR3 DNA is TGCAGTGCTGAGGGGTTCACCGGGACTAGTCTCTACGAGCAGTACTTC.

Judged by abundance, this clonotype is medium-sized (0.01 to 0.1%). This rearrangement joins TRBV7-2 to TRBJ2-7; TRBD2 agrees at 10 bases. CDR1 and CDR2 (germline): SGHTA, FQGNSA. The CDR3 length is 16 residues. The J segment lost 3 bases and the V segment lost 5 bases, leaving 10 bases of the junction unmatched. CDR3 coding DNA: TGTGCCAGCAGCATCTATTCCACTAGCGGGAACTACGAGCAGTACTTC. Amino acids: CASSIYSTSGNYEQYF. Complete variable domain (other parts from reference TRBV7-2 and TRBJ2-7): GAGVSQSPSNKVTEKGKDVELRCDPISGHTALYWYRQSLGQGLEFLIYFQGNSAPDKSGLPSDRFSAERTGGSVSTLTIQRTQQEDSAVYLCASSIYSTSGNYEQYFGPGTRLTVT.

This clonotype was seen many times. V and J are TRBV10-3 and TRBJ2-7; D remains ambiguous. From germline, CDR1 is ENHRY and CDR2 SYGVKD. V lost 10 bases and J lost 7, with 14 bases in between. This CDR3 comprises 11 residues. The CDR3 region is CATRTSWEQYF. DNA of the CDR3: TGTGCCACCCGGACCTCCTGGGAGCAGTACTTC.

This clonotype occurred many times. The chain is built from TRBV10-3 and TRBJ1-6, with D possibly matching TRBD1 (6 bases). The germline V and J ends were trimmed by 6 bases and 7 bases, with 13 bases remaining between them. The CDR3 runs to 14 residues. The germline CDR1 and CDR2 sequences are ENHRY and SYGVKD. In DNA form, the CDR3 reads TGTGCCATCAGACTCGGGGGGCGAAATTCACCCCTCCACTTT. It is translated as CAIRLGGRNSPLHF.

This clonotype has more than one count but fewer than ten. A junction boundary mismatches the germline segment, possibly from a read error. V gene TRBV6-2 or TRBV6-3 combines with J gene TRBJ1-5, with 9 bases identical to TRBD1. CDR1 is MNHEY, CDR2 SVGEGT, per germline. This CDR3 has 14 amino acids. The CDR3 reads CASQTGGRNQPQNF. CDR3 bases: TGTGCCAGCCAGACAGGGGGGCGCAATCAGCCCCAGAATTTT.

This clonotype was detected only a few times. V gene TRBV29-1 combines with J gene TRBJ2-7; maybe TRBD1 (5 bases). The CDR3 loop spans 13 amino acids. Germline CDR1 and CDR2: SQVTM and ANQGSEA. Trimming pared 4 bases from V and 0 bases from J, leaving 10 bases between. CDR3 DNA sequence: TGCAGCGTTGGGCAGGGAAGCTCCTACGAGCAGTACTTC. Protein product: CSVGQGSSYEQYF.

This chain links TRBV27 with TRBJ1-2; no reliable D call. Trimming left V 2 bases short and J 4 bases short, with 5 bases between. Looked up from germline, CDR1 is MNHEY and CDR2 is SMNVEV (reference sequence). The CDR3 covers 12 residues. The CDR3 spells CASSLRRYGYTF. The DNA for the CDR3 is TGTGCCAGCAGTTTAAGGCGCTATGGCTACACCTTC.

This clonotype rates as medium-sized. CDR3 loop: CATGGQAYTEAFF. The CDR3 DNA follows: TGTGCCACTGGAGGACAGGCTTACACTGAAGCTTTCTTT. The J gene is TRBJ1-1, the V gene TRBV10-3, with TRBD1 matching 7 bases. Germline CDR1 reads ENHRY; CDR2 reads SYGVKD. This CDR3 is 13 amino acids long. J was trimmed by 3 bases and V by 10 bases; bases with no gene match: 8.

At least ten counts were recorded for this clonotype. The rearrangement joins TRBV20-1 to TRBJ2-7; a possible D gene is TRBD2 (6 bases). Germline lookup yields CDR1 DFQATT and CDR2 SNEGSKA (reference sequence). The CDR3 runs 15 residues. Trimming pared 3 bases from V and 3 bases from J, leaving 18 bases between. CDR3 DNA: TGCAGTGCTAGCCCACCCGGGACTGATTACTACGAGCAGTACTTC. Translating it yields CSASPPGTDYYEQYF.

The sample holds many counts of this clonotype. The CDR3 loop reads CASSLLAGDSTDTQYF. CDR3 nucleotides: TGCGCCAGCAGCCTACTAGCGGGAGACTCCACAGATACGCAGTATTTT. This chain joins TRBV4-3 and TRBJ2-3; TRBD2 matches at 11 bases. Trimming removed 4 bases from V and 2 bases from J; junction bases left unmatched: 5. The CDR3 consists of 16 residues. The germline V gene has CDR1 LGHNA and CDR2 YSLEER.

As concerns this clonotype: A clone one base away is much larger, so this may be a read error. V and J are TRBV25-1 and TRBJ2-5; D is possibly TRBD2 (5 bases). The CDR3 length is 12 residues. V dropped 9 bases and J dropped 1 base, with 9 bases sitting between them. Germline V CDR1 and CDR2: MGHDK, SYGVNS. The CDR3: CASTRVQETQYF. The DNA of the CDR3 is TGTGCCAGTACTAGAGTCCAAGAGACCCAGTACTTC.

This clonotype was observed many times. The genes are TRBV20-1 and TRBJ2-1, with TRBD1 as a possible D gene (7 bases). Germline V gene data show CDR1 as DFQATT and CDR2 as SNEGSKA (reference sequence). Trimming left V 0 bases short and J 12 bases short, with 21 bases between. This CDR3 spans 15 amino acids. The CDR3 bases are TGCAGTGCTAGAGATCAAGGGGGCTCCACCGGGGGGCAGTTCTTC. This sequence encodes CSARDQGGSTGGQFF.

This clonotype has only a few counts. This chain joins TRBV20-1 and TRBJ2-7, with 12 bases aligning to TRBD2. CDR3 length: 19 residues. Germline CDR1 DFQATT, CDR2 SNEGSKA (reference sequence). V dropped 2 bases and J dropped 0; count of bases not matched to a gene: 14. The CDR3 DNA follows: TGCAGTGCTAGATTGCTAGCGGGGGGGATGGGGTTTAGCTCCTACGAGCAGTACTTC. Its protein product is CSARLLAGGMGFSSYEQYF.

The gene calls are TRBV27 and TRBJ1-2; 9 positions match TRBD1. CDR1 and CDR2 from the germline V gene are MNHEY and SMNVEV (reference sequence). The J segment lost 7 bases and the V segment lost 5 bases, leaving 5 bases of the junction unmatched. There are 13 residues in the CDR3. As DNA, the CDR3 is TGTGCCAGCAGTCAACAGGGGGCCGGTGGCTACACCTTC. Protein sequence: CASSQQGAGGYTF.

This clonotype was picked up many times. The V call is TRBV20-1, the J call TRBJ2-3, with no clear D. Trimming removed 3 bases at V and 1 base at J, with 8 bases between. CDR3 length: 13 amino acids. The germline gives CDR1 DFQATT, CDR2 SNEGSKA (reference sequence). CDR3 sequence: CSARTPGTDTQYF. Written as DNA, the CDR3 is TGCAGTGCTAGGACACCCGGCACAGATACGCAGTATTTT.

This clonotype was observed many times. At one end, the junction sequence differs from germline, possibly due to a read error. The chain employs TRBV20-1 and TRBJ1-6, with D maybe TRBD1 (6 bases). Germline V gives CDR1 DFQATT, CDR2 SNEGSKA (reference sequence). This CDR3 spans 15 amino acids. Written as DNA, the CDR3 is TGCAGTGCCACTGAGGACAGTCTGAGTAATTCACCCCTCAACTTT. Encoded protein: CSATEDSLSNSPLNF.

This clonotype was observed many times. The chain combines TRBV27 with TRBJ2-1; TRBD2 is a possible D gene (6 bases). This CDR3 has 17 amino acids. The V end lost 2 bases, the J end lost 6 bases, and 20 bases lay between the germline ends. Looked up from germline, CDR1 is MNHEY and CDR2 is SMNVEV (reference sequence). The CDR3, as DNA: TGTGCCAGCAGTTTACCGATCCCCCTAGCGTGGGGCAATGAGCAGTTCTTC. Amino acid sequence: CASSLPIPLAWGNEQFF.

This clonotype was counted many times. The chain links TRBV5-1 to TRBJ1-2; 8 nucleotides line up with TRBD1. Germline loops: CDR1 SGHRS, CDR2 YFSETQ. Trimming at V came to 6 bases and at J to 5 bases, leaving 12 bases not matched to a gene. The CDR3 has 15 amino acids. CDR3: CASTQSRTGNYGYTF. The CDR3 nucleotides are TGCGCCAGCACCCAAAGTAGGACAGGGAATTATGGCTACACCTTC.

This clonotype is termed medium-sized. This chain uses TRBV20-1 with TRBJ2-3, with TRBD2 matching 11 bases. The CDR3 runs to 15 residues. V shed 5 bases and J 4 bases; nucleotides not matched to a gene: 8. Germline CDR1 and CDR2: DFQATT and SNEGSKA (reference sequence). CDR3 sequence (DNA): TGCAGTGCTCCACGGGGACTAGCGGCCTCAGATACGCAGTATTTT. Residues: CSAPRGLAASDTQYF.

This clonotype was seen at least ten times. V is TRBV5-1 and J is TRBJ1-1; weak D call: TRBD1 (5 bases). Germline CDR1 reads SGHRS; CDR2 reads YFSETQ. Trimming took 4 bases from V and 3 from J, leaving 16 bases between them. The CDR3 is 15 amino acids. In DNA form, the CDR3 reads TGCGCCAGCAGCCGTGACAGACTACGAGACACTGAAGCTTTCTTT. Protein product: CASSRDRLRDTEAFF.

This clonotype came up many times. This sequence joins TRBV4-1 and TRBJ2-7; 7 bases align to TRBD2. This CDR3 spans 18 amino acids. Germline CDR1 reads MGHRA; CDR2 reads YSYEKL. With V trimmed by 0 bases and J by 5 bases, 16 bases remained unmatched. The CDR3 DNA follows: TGCGCCAGCAGCCAAGAAGGGACCGGGAGGCTCGGTGTCCACGAGCAGTACTTC. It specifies CASSQEGTGRLGVHEQYF.

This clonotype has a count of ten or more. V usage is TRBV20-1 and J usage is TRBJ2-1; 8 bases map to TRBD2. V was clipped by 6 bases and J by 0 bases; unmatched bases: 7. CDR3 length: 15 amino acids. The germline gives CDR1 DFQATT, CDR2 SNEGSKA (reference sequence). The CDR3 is CSARKTSGSYNEQFF. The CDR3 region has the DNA TGCAGTGCAAGAAAAACTAGCGGCTCCTACAATGAGCAGTTCTTC.

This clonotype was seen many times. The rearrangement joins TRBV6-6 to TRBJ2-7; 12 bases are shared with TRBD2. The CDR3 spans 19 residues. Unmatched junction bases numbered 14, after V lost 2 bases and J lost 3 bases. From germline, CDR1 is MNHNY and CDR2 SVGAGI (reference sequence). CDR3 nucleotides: TGTGCCAGCAGTTACGCTAACGGACTAGCGGGGCCTTACCTCTACGAGCAGTACTTC. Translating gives CASSYANGLAGPYLYEQYF.

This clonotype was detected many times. The CDR3 spells CASSQDWGGNYEQYF. CDR3 nucleotides: TGCGCCAGCAGCCAAGATTGGGGGGGTAATTACGAGCAGTACTTC. The V and J genes are TRBV4-3 and TRBJ2-7; 7 bases agree with TRBD2. This CDR3 is 15 amino acids long. Germline lookup yields CDR1 LGHNA and CDR2 YSLEER. J lost 4 bases, V lost 0 bases, and 6 bases had no gene match.

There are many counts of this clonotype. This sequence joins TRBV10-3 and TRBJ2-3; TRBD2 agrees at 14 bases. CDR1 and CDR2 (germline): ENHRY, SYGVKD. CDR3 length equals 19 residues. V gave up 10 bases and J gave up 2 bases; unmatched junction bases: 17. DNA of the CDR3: TGTGCCACCAACTCCCCGGGACTAGCGGGGGAGCTTTTCACAGATACGCAGTATTTT. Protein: CATNSPGLAGELFTDTQYF.

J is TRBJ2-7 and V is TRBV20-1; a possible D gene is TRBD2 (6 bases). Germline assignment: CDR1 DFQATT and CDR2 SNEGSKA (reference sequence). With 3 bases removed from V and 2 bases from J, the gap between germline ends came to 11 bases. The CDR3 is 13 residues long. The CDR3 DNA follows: TGCAGTGCTAGTGGTAGCGGACCCTACGAGCAGTACTTC. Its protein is CSASGSGPYEQYF.

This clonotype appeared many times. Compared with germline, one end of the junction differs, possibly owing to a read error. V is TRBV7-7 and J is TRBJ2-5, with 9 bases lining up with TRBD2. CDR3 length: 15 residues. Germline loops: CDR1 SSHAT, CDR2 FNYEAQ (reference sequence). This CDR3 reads CASSYRVSGGETQYF. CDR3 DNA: TGTGCTAGCAGCTACAGGGTTAGCGGGGGAGAGACCCAGTACTTC.

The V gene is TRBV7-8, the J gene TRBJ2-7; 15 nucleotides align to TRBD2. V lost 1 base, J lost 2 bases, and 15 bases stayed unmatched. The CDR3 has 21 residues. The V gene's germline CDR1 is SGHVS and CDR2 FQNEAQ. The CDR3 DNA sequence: TGTGCCAGCAGCTTAGTTGGGACTAGCGGGAGGAGCCCTGGGGTGGCCTACGAGCAGTACTTC. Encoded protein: CASSLVGTSGRSPGVAYEQYF.

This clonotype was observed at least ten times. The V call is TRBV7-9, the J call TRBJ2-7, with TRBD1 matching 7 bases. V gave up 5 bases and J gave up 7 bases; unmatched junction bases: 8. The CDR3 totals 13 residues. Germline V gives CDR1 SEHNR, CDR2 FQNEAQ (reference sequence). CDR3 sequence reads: CASSPNTGVEQYF. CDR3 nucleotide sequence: TGTGCCAGCAGCCCTAACACAGGGGTTGAGCAGTACTTC.